A selection of T cell receptor beta chains follows, all from one sample in a study of OX40 agonist ivuxolimab in advanced cancers. The data were produced by immunoSEQ multiplex PCR, yet TCRdb's version contains in-frame clones alone and is incomplete. The sample includes 94,000 or so clones, 70% to 85% seen only once; the top ten take roughly 5.2%. Sequenced material: CD4+ or CD8+ T cells sorted from blood, taken in a trial of the OX40 agonist ivuxolimab. The source of these receptors is an adult with an advanced solid tumor such as melanoma, head and neck, liver or kidney cancer. CDR3s include the opening cysteine and the closing phenylalanine or tryptophan. Each record gives: V gene, D gene, clone size, J gene, CDR3 protein, CDR3 DNA. A D gene is named only where the DNA matches it firmly. A clone size is listed for some rows: how often the clone was seen (once, few, many), or a class if it is expanded.

V: TRBV18; D: NA; size: NA; J: TRBJ2-3; CDR3: CASSPGGLTDTQYF; DNA: TGTGCCAGCTCACCGGGGGGTTTGACAGATACGCAGTATTTT
V: TRBV6-1; D: TRBD2; size: once; J: TRBJ2-2; CDR3: CASRVLAGVSGELFF; DNA: TGTGCCAGCAGGGTACTAGCGGGAGTTTCCGGGGAGCTGTTTTTT
V: TRBV7-8; D: NA; size: NA; J: TRBJ1-2; CDR3: CASSLAREGPISYTF; DNA: TGTGCCAGCAGCTTAGCACGAGAAGGGCCTATTAGCTACACCTTC
V: TRBV7-9; D: NA; size: NA; J: TRBJ2-1; CDR3: CASSLASVAANNEQFF; DNA: TGTGCCAGCAGCTTAGCTTCGGTAGCGGCCAACAATGAGCAGTTCTTC
V: TRBV14; D: NA; size: NA; J: TRBJ1-1; CDR3: CASSHESDTEAFF; DNA: TGTGCCAGCAGCCATGAATCAGACACTGAAGCTTTCTTT
V: TRBV5-1; D: NA; size: NA; J: TRBJ1-2; CDR3: CASSPGRSLYGYTF; DNA: TGCGCCAGCAGCCCGGGACGCTCCCTCTATGGCTACACCTTC
V: TRBV18; D: TRBD1; size: NA; J: TRBJ2-1; CDR3: CASSPIGQGANEQFF; DNA: TGTGCCAGCTCACCAATAGGACAGGGAGCCAATGAGCAGTTCTTC
V: TRBV15; D: TRBD1; size: NA; J: TRBJ1-2; CDR3: CATSPQGDEYGYTF; DNA: TGTGCCACCAGCCCGCAGGGGGACGAGTATGGCTACACCTTC
V: TRBV4-1; D: TRBD1; size: NA; J: TRBJ2-5; CDR3: CASSRDTGTDFSGTQYF; DNA: TGCGCCAGCAGCCGAGATACCGGGACAGACTTTAGTGGGACCCAGTACTTC
V: TRBV4-2; D: NA; size: NA; J: TRBJ2-7; CDR3: CASSFLPGLNDEQYF; DNA: TGTGCCAGCAGCTTCCTTCCGGGACTCAACGACGAGCAGTACTTC
V: TRBV6-5; D: NA; size: NA; J: TRBJ2-3; CDR3: CASSYGPPNTDTQYF; DNA: TGTGCCAGCAGTTACGGCCCACCCAACACAGATACGCAGTATTTT
V: TRBV6-4; D: NA; size: NA; J: TRBJ2-3; CDR3: CASRNGGLDTQYF; DNA: TGTGCCAGCAGAAATGGGGGGTTAGATACGCAGTATTTT
V: TRBV7-7; D: NA; size: NA; J: TRBJ2-1; CDR3: CASSFSVNNEQFF; DNA: TGTGCCAGCAGCTTCTCGGTAAACAATGAGCAGTTCTTC
V: TRBV7-9; D: NA; size: NA; J: TRBJ1-5; CDR3: CASSLRGSDQPQHF; DNA: TGTGCCAGCAGCTTAAGGGGATCCGATCAGCCCCAGCATTTT
V: TRBV7-7; D: NA; size: NA; J: TRBJ2-5; CDR3: CASSLTGQGETQYF; DNA: TGTGCCAGCAGTTTGACAGGCCAAGGGGAGACCCAGTACTTC
V: TRBV23-1; D: NA; size: NA; J: TRBJ2-7; CDR3: CASSQSPPPTCEQYF; DNA: TGCGCCAGCAGTCAATCCCCGCCTCCTACTTGCGAGCAGTACTTC
V: TRBV7-3; D: TRBD2; size: NA; J: TRBJ2-1; CDR3: CASSSGLVDEQFF; DNA: TGTGCCAGCAGCTCGGGACTAGTGGATGAGCAGTTCTTC
V: TRBV9; D: NA; size: once; J: TRBJ2-1; CDR3: CASSADNYNEQFF; DNA: TGTGCCAGCAGCGCGGACAATTACAATGAGCAGTTCTTC
V: TRBV9; D: NA; size: NA; J: TRBJ2-2; CDR3: CASSVETQLNTGELFF; DNA: TGTGCCAGCAGCGTAGAGACCCAATTGAACACCGGGGAGCTGTTTTTT
V: TRBV21-1; D: NA; size: NA; J: TRBJ2-1; CDR3: CASSRDEPNEQFF; DNA: TGTGCCAGCAGCCGGGACGAACCAAATGAGCAGTTCTTC
V: TRBV19; D: NA; size: NA; J: TRBJ2-2; CDR3: CASSLRATENTGELFF; DNA: TGTGCCAGTAGCCTTCGGGCGACAGAGAACACCGGGGAGCTGTTTTTT
V: TRBV27; D: NA; size: NA; J: TRBJ2-2; CDR3: CASSSPTRRTGELFF; DNA: TGTGCCAGCAGTTCCCCGACTAGACGCACCGGGGAGCTGTTTTTT
V: TRBV7-6; D: TRBD1; size: NA; J: TRBJ2-2; CDR3: CASSLALGQSAGELFF; DNA: TGTGCCAGCAGCTTAGCGTTGGGACAGTCGGCCGGGGAGCTGTTTTTT
V: TRBV7-8; D: NA; size: NA; J: TRBJ1-1; CDR3: CASILDRGGAGEAFF; DNA: TGTGCCAGCATACTTGACAGAGGGGGAGCGGGCGAAGCTTTCTTT
V: TRBV14; D: NA; size: NA; J: TRBJ2-7; CDR3: CASSQYVGLPYEQYF; DNA: TGTGCCAGCAGCCAATACGTGGGACTTCCCTACGAGCAGTACTTC
V: TRBV7-2; D: NA; size: few; J: TRBJ1-6; CDR3: CASTEGLGSPLHF; DNA: TGTGCCAGCACCGAGGGGTTGGGATCACCCCTCCACTTT
V: TRBV4-3; D: NA; size: NA; J: TRBJ2-7; CDR3: CASSQGGGPSYEQYF; DNA: TGCGCCAGCAGCCAGGGGGGCGGGCCCTCCTACGAGCAGTACTTC
V: TRBV4-3; D: NA; size: NA; J: TRBJ1-1; CDR3: CASSQGRMNTEAFF; DNA: TGCGCCAGCAGCCAAGGGAGAATGAACACTGAAGCTTTCTTT
V: TRBV5-1; D: TRBD2; size: NA; J: TRBJ2-1; CDR3: CASSLTSGGPISSNEQFF; DNA: TGCGCCAGCAGCTTGACTAGCGGGGGACCGATCTCGAGCAATGAGCAGTTCTTC
V: TRBV11-3; D: NA; size: NA; J: TRBJ2-7; CDR3: CASSLEGQGTSYEQYF; DNA: TGTGCCAGCAGCTTAGAGGGTCAGGGGACCTCCTACGAGCAGTACTTC
V: TRBV19; D: NA; size: once; J: TRBJ1-2; CDR3: CASSTQNYGYTF; DNA: TGTGCCAGTAGTACCCAGAACTATGGCTACACCTTC
V: TRBV7-9; D: NA; size: once; J: TRBJ2-2; CDR3: CASGGGTGNTGELFF; DNA: TGTGCCAGCGGGGGGGGCACAGGGAACACCGGGGAGCTGTTTTTT
V: TRBV6-5; D: NA; size: NA; J: TRBJ1-5; CDR3: CASSRDSNQPQHF; DNA: TGTGCCAGCAGTCGGGACAGCAATCAGCCCCAGCATTTT
V: TRBV2; D: NA; size: NA; J: TRBJ1-2; CDR3: CASDLGPNYGYTF; DNA: TGTGCCAGCGATCTAGGACCCAACTATGGCTACACCTTC
V: TRBV11-2; D: NA; size: NA; J: TRBJ2-5; CDR3: CASSLTLTSSLYQETQYF; DNA: TGTGCCAGCAGCTTAACCCTCACTAGTTCTTTGTACCAAGAGACCCAGTACTTC
V: TRBV29-1; D: TRBD1; size: NA; J: TRBJ1-1; CDR3: CSVATGMNTEAFF; DNA: TGCAGCGTCGCGACAGGGATGAACACTGAAGCTTTCTTT
V: TRBV5-1; D: NA; size: NA; J: TRBJ1-3; CDR3: CASSLAWGGNTIYF; DNA: TGCGCCAGCAGCTTGGCCTGGGGAGGAAACACCATATATTTT
V: TRBV19; D: TRBD1; size: NA; J: TRBJ1-6; CDR3: CASSSRSTGDNSPLHF; DNA: TGTGCCAGTAGTAGCCGTAGCACAGGGGATAATTCACCCCTCCACTTT
V: TRBV5-4; D: NA; size: NA; J: TRBJ1-2; CDR3: CASSLFDREYTGYTF; DNA: TGTGCCAGCAGCTTATTTGATAGGGAATACACCGGCTACACCTTC
V: TRBV25-1; D: NA; size: NA; J: TRBJ2-2; CDR3: CASSGQGNANTGELFF; DNA: TGTGCCAGCAGTGGCCAGGGCAACGCGAACACCGGGGAGCTGTTTTTT
V: TRBV29-1; D: NA; size: NA; J: TRBJ2-5; CDR3: CSVSNTGYQETQYF; DNA: TGCAGCGTTAGTAACACAGGGTACCAAGAGACCCAGTACTTC
V: TRBV2; D: TRBD1; size: NA; J: TRBJ1-5; CDR3: CASSEARQGDQPQHF; DNA: TGTGCCAGCAGTGAAGCGCGACAGGGCGATCAGCCCCAGCATTTT
V: TRBV6-6; D: TRBD1; size: NA; J: TRBJ2-5; CDR3: CASRPGQGLETQYF; DNA: TGTGCCAGCAGACCCGGACAGGGTTTGGAGACCCAGTACTTC
V: TRBV5-1; D: TRBD1; size: NA; J: TRBJ1-2; CDR3: CASSLVQGAGYTF; DNA: TGCGCCAGCAGCTTGGTACAGGGGGCTGGTTACACCTTC
V: TRBV11-2; D: TRBD2; size: NA; J: TRBJ2-3; CDR3: CASSPTSGVTDTQYF; DNA: TGTGCCAGCAGTCCTACTAGCGGGGTCACAGATACGCAGTATTTT
V: TRBV5-6; D: NA; size: NA; J: TRBJ2-5; CDR3: CASSWGEETQYF; DNA: TGTGCCAGCAGCTGGGGGGAAGAGACCCAGTACTTC
V: TRBV14; D: TRBD2; size: NA; J: TRBJ2-7; CDR3: CASSGRGTSGSNEQYF; DNA: TGTGCCAGCAGCGGCCGAGGGACTAGCGGGAGTAATGAGCAGTACTTC
V: TRBV6-5; D: NA; size: NA; J: TRBJ1-4; CDR3: CASSPGTLDEKLFF; DNA: TGTGCCAGCAGTCCCGGGACGCTTGATGAAAAACTGTTTTTT
V: TRBV27; D: TRBD1; size: NA; J: TRBJ1-4; CDR3: CASTFYRGHEKLFF; DNA: TGTGCCAGCACCTTTTACAGGGGTCATGAAAAACTGTTTTTT
V: TRBV28; D: NA; size: NA; J: TRBJ1-2; CDR3: CASSLTDGPNYGYTF; DNA: TGTGCCAGCAGTTTAACCGACGGACCTAACTATGGCTACACCTTC
V: TRBV6-4; D: NA; size: NA; J: TRBJ1-1; CDR3: CASSDSNRNTEAFF; DNA: TGTGCCAGCAGTGACTCGAACCGGAACACTGAAGCTTTCTTT